The rows below give T cell receptor beta chains drawn from one sample of a study of CD8 T cells in cerebrospinal fluid in Alzheimer's disease. TCRdb reprocessed the 10x single-cell sequencing reads and stores each CDR3 protein as one record, lacking DNA. The sample holds over a thousand distinct CDR3 sequences. The sample taken for sequencing was cerebrospinal fluid. The origin of the receptors is a human donor in good health. Each CDR3 is given with its conserved first and last residue. Clone sizes are given selectively: once, few, many, or a class where the clone is expanded.

V gene: TRBV5-1; CDR3 length: 14; clone size: medium-sized; J gene: TRBJ2-1; CDR3 protein: CASEGGAQWDEQFF
V gene: TRBV6-5; CDR3 length: 14; clone size: medium-sized; J gene: TRBJ2-7; CDR3 protein: CASSSQAGDYEQYF
V gene: TRBV3-1; CDR3 length: 18; clone size: medium-sized; J gene: TRBJ2-2; CDR3 protein: CASSLGTSGDTNTGELFF
V gene: TRBV7-6; CDR3 length: 15; clone size: large; J gene: TRBJ2-5; CDR3 protein: CASSYSRGDGETQYF
V gene: TRBV3-1; CDR3 length: 15; clone size: medium-sized; J gene: TRBJ1-3; CDR3 protein: CASSQGTGTPNTIYF
V gene: TRBV12-3/TRBV12-4; CDR3 length: 15; clone size: medium-sized; J gene: TRBJ1-1; CDR3 protein: CASSRLGTRNTEAFF
V gene: TRBV5-1; CDR3 length: 14; clone size: large; J gene: TRBJ2-2; CDR3 protein: CASKGAVNTGELFF
V gene: TRBV12-3/TRBV12-4; CDR3 length: 12; clone size: large; J gene: TRBJ1-2; CDR3 protein: CASRSTVGGYTF
V gene: TRBV19; CDR3 length: 15; clone size: .; J gene: TRBJ2-3; CDR3 protein: CASKRGRTSTDTQYF
V gene: TRBV11-3; CDR3 length: 12; clone size: large; J gene: TRBJ2-1; CDR3 protein: CASSSYGPEQFF
V gene: TRBV19; CDR3 length: 15; clone size: .; J gene: TRBJ1-4; CDR3 protein: CASSIASAGNEKLFF
V gene: TRBV2; CDR3 length: 16; clone size: medium-sized; J gene: TRBJ1-6; CDR3 protein: CASISPGTASMGSLHF
V gene: TRBV5-1; CDR3 length: 15; clone size: medium-sized; J gene: TRBJ2-7; CDR3 protein: CASSFSGTGLYEQYF
V gene: TRBV28; CDR3 length: 16; clone size: large; J gene: TRBJ1-5; CDR3 protein: CASSLSQGAGNQPQHF
V gene: TRBV20-1; CDR3 length: 13; clone size: large; J gene: TRBJ1-5; CDR3 protein: CSALSISNQPQHF
V gene: TRBV13; CDR3 length: 19; clone size: medium-sized; J gene: TRBJ2-6; CDR3 protein: CASSLRGLWGGSGANVLTF
V gene: TRBV27; CDR3 length: 14; clone size: medium-sized; J gene: TRBJ2-3; CDR3 protein: CASTRDRTTDTQYF
V gene: TRBV5-4; CDR3 length: 16; clone size: medium-sized; J gene: TRBJ2-7; CDR3 protein: CASSSRRDRAGYEQYF
V gene: TRBV7-7; CDR3 length: 14; clone size: large; J gene: TRBJ2-5; CDR3 protein: CASSLLTAGATQYF
V gene: TRBV6-1; CDR3 length: 15; clone size: medium-sized; J gene: TRBJ1-1; CDR3 protein: CASSEARYGGTEAFF
V gene: TRBV20-1; CDR3 length: 14; clone size: medium-sized; J gene: TRBJ1-6; CDR3 protein: CSARPGQSNSPLHF
V gene: TRBV27; CDR3 length: 16; clone size: medium-sized; J gene: TRBJ2-7; CDR3 protein: CASSFSAGPLSNEQYF
V gene: TRBV4-2; CDR3 length: 15; clone size: medium-sized; J gene: TRBJ2-7; CDR3 protein: CASSPSGTGVYEQYF
V gene: TRBV6-6; CDR3 length: 14; clone size: large; J gene: TRBJ1-5; CDR3 protein: CASSNMYSNQPQHF
V gene: TRBV5-1; CDR3 length: 14; clone size: medium-sized; J gene: TRBJ2-1; CDR3 protein: CASSLQEGYNEQFF
V gene: TRBV5-4; CDR3 length: 16; clone size: medium-sized; J gene: TRBJ2-7; CDR3 protein: CASSGGTGGILYEQYF
V gene: TRBV12-3/TRBV12-4; CDR3 length: 18; clone size: medium-sized; J gene: TRBJ2-1; CDR3 protein: CASSLSGPRGLASDEQFF
V gene: TRBV28; CDR3 length: 14; clone size: large; J gene: TRBJ2-7; CDR3 protein: CASSFESGSDEQYF
V gene: TRBV27; CDR3 length: 13; clone size: medium-sized; J gene: TRBJ2-3; CDR3 protein: CASSLSGFQTQYF
V gene: TRBV18; CDR3 length: 18; clone size: medium-sized; J gene: TRBJ1-2; CDR3 protein: CASSPEMGQGPQNYGYTF
V gene: TRBV2; CDR3 length: 11; clone size: large; J gene: TRBJ2-5; CDR3 protein: CASREGETQYF
V gene: TRBV7-9; CDR3 length: 17; clone size: medium-sized; J gene: TRBJ1-2; CDR3 protein: CASSPTPLGRRDYGYTF
V gene: TRBV7-2; CDR3 length: 15; clone size: .; J gene: TRBJ2-2; CDR3 protein: CASRTRGGFTGELFF
V gene: TRBV20-1; CDR3 length: 14; clone size: medium-sized; J gene: TRBJ2-7; CDR3 protein: CSAGTSGGDREQYF
V gene: TRBV6-5; CDR3 length: 14; clone size: medium-sized; J gene: TRBJ1-1; CDR3 protein: CASSYSGGGTEAFF
V gene: TRBV7-2; CDR3 length: 18; clone size: large; J gene: TRBJ1-5; CDR3 protein: CASSLVPPDRYSNQPQHF
V gene: TRBV3-1; CDR3 length: 16; clone size: large; J gene: TRBJ2-1; CDR3 protein: CASSQGPAGGDNEQFF
V gene: TRBV5-1; CDR3 length: 14; clone size: medium-sized; J gene: TRBJ2-7; CDR3 protein: CASSLPASSYEQYF
V gene: TRBV12-3/TRBV12-4; CDR3 length: 12; clone size: medium-sized; J gene: TRBJ2-3; CDR3 protein: CASSLVPGSQYF
V gene: TRBV3-1; CDR3 length: 15; clone size: large; J gene: TRBJ1-2; CDR3 protein: CASSQDPHGGDGYTF
V gene: TRBV2; CDR3 length: 11; clone size: medium-sized; J gene: TRBJ2-3; CDR3 protein: CASSPTGRQYF
V gene: TRBV7-8; CDR3 length: 17; clone size: large; J gene: TRBJ2-6; CDR3 protein: CASRSTGMSSGANVLTF
V gene: TRBV7-9; CDR3 length: 13; clone size: large; J gene: TRBJ2-7; CDR3 protein: CASSFNEGLEQYF
V gene: TRBV5-5; CDR3 length: 14; clone size: large; J gene: TRBJ1-4; CDR3 protein: CASSATGENEKLFF
V gene: TRBV20-1; CDR3 length: 18; clone size: medium-sized; J gene: TRBJ2-2; CDR3 protein: CSATQPGLAGLHTGELFF
V gene: TRBV5-6; CDR3 length: 14; clone size: large; J gene: TRBJ1-3; CDR3 protein: CASGYRSSGNTIYF
V gene: TRBV29-1; CDR3 length: 12; clone size: medium-sized; J gene: TRBJ2-7; CDR3 protein: CSVGQGTGEQYF
V gene: TRBV5-1; CDR3 length: 15; clone size: medium-sized; J gene: TRBJ2-7; CDR3 protein: CASSLEGRSEGEQYF
V gene: TRBV2; CDR3 length: 12; clone size: medium-sized; J gene: TRBJ2-7; CDR3 protein: CARRDRGYEQYF
V gene: TRBV6-2/TRBV6-3; CDR3 length: 19; clone size: .; J gene: TRBJ2-2; CDR3 protein: CASSPRGSLDRGFTGELFF
V gene: TRBV6-1; CDR3 length: 13; clone size: medium-sized; J gene: TRBJ1-1; CDR3 protein: CASRRAEYTEAFF
V gene: TRBV5-5; CDR3 length: 13; clone size: large; J gene: TRBJ2-7; CDR3 protein: CASSLLTDYEQYF
V gene: TRBV6-5; CDR3 length: 14; clone size: medium-sized; J gene: TRBJ1-5; CDR3 protein: CASSYREKGQPQHF
V gene: TRBV27; CDR3 length: 13; clone size: medium-sized; J gene: TRBJ2-7; CDR3 protein: CASSFAGGNEQYF
V gene: TRBV6-2/TRBV6-3; CDR3 length: 13; clone size: large; J gene: TRBJ2-7; CDR3 protein: CASEGGPSYEQYF
V gene: TRBV2; CDR3 length: 14; clone size: medium-sized; J gene: TRBJ1-6; CDR3 protein: CASKGESEDSPLHF
V gene: TRBV6-6; CDR3 length: 16; clone size: medium-sized; J gene: TRBJ1-6; CDR3 protein: CASSYDKSSYNSPLHF